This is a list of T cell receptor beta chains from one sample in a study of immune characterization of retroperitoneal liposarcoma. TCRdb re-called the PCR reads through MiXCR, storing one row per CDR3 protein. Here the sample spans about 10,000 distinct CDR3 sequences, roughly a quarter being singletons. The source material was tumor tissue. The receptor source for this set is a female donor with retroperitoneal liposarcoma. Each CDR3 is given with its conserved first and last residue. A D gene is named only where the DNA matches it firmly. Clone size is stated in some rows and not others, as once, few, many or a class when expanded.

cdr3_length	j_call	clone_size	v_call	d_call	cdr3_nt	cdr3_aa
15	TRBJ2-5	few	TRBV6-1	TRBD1	TGTGCCAGCAGTGAACCGGGACAGGGCCTCTGGGAGCAGTACTTC	CASSEPGQGLWEQYF
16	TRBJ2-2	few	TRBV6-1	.	TGTGCCAGCAGTTCCGTCTCCACGATAGGAATCGGGGAGCTGTTTTTT	CASSSVSTIGIGELFF
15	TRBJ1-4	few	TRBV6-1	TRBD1	TGTGCCAGCAGTGAATATAGGACAGGGGTTGAAAAACTGTTTTTT	CASSEYRTGVEKLFF
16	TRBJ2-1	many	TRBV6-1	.	TGTGCCAGCAGTCACCATGACGGGAGCTCCTACAATGAGCAGTTCTTC	CASSHHDGSSYNEQFF
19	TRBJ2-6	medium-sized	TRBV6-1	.	TGTGCCAGCAGTGTCCTGGCCGGGAGTCTTAGCTCTGGGGCCAACGTCCTGACTTTC	CASSVLAGSLSSGANVLTF
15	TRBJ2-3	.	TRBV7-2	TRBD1	TGTGCCAGCAGCTTAGGGGACAGACGTCAAGATACGCAGTATTTT	CASSLGDRRQDTQYF
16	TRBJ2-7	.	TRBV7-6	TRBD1	TGTGCCAGCAGCTTCTCTATAGGGGGCGAGAACGATGAGCAGTACTTC	CASSFSIGGENDEQYF
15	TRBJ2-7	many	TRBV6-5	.	TGTGCCAGCAGTTACTCTGGCGGGACTTCCTACGAGCAGTACTTC	CASSYSGGTSYEQYF
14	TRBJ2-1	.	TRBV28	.	TGTGCCAGCAGGGGGGGGACAGAGACGAATGAGCAGTTCTTC	CASRGGTETNEQFF
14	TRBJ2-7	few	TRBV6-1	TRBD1	TGTGCCAGCAGACCAGGGACAGGTCGGGATGAGCAGTACTTC	CASRPGTGRDEQYF
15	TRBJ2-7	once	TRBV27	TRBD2	TGTGCCAGCAGTTTACAAGCGGGGGGTTCCTACGAGCAGTACTTC	CASSLQAGGSYEQYF
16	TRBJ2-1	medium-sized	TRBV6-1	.	TGTGCCAGCAGTGAAGAGGGGCCAGGGAGCTCCTACGAGCAGTTCTTC	CASSEEGPGSSYEQFF
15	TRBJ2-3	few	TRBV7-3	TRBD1	TGTGCCAGCAGCCTAACAGGGGGCGGATTAGGGACGCAGTATTTT	CASSLTGGGLGTQYF
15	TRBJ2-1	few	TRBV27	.	TGTGCCAGCAGTTCCCGGAGTTCGGGGTACAATGAGCAGTTCTTC	CASSSRSSGYNEQFF
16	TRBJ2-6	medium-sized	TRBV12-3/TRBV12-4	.	TGTGCCAGCAGTATTAGGGGAAGTCTTGGGGCCAACGTCCTGACTTTC	CASSIRGSLGANVLTF
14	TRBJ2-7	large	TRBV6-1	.	TGTGCCAGCAGTCCACGGAGTCCACCCTACGAGCAGTACTTC	CASSPRSPPYEQYF
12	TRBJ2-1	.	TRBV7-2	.	TGTGCCAGCAGCTTAGCCCCAGAGACCCAGTTCTTC	CASSLAPETQFF
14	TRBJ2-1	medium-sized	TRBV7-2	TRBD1	TGTGCCAGCAGCTTAGGGTGGCAGGGGGAGCGGCAGTTCTTC	CASSLGWQGERQFF
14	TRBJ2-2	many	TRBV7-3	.	TGTGCCAGCAGCTGGACGGCGAACACCGGGGAGCTGTTTTTT	CASSWTANTGELFF
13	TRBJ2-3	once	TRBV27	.	TGTGCCAGCCGTCCCCCTAGCACAGATACGCAGTATTTT	CASRPPSTDTQYF
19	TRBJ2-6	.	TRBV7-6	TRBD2	TGTGCCAGCAGCTTAGTCGGGAGCGGGGCCTTCTCTGGGGCCAACGTCCTGACTTTC	CASSLVGSGAFSGANVLTF
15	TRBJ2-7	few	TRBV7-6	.	TGTGCCAGCAGCTTAGATGAGGGGCCCACCTACGAGCAGTACTTC	CASSLDEGPTYEQYF